This T cell receptor beta chain was retrieved from a study of T-cell memory formation after mild COVID-19. General study points: Contracting CD4+ clones sat mainly in CM and EM; CD8+ in EMRA.

This clonotype has only a few counts. The target antigen is unknown. V gave up 7 bases and J gave up 3 bases, with 13 bases separating them. The CDR3 sequence is 13 residues long. Germline V gene lookup returns CDR1 MNHNY and CDR2 SVGAGI (reference sequence). From the 5' RACE reads, TCRdb called clonotypes with MiXCR, one entry per CDR3 protein. The top ten hold around a fifth of the sample, which has around 320,000 distinct CDR3 sequences, roughly an eighth seen once. The receptor was isolated from a man aged 18 to 29 who had mild COVID-19 (a few samples of this study predate the infection). Cell type and time point are not known. Sample: PBMCs or a T cell subset sorted from them (not recorded which). V is TRBV6-6 and J is TRBJ2-7; D is perhaps TRBD2 (5 bases). The CDR3 loop is CASIGGSHYEQYF. The CDR3 region has the DNA TGTGCCAGCATTGGAGGCAGTCACTACGAGCAGTACTTC.